This is a list of T cell receptor beta chains from one sample in a study of T cells in Graves' hyperthyroidism and ophthalmopathy. TCRdb redid the calling of the multiplex PCR reads with MiXCR, one entry per CDR3 protein. The repertoire holds about 560,000 distinct CDR3 sequences, with under 60% as singletons. Sequencing was carried out using peripheral blood or thyroid tissue (not recorded which). These receptors all stem from a woman between 18 and 29 years old with Graves' hyperthyroidism. The conserved cysteine and the conserved F or W are not part of the CDR3 here.

V gene	J gene	CDR3 protein
TRBV10-3	TRBJ1-2	AIQGQIYGYT
TRBV2	TRBJ2-2	ASNKDRAFTGELF
TRBV12-3/TRBV12-4	TRBJ2-5	ASSGDRGLGTQY
TRBV29-1	TRBJ1-1	SDVKNTEAF
TRBV5-1	TRBJ2-5	ASSLVGRSSLI
TRBV7-6	TRBJ1-4	ASSLRTGGSEKLF
TRBV2	TRBJ1-2	ASVDEGPVGYT
TRBV29-1	TRBJ1-2	SVDGTGDPGGYT
TRBV7-9	TRBJ1-6	ASSRARTYNSPLH
TRBV6-5	TRBJ2-7	ASSYLLGADEQY
TRBV5-1	TRBJ2-7	ASSLGAGDPYEQY
TRBV10-1	TRBJ2-7	ASSLIGEGQDYEQY
TRBV5-1	TRBJ2-5	ASSLGLAGAQETQY
TRBV24-1	TRBJ1-3	ATSDLRISGNTIY
TRBV7-3	TRBJ1-1	ASGQIGGTEAF
TRBV2	TRBJ1-5	ASKADRGGQPQH
TRBV20-1	TRBJ2-5	SASDRAPQGTQY
TRBV10-3	TRBJ2-7	ASSNTDRLYYEQY
TRBV7-9	TRBJ2-2	ASSFKGGTGELF
TRBV24-1	TRBJ2-5	ATSDSGTQYQETQY
TRBV2	TRBJ1-1	ASSEVLRNTEAF
TRBV29-1	TRBJ2-5	SPRWGQTQY
TRBV30	TRBJ1-2	AWSVGRYNGYT
TRBV19	TRBJ2-7	ASSNLQGREQY
TRBV14	TRBJ1-2	ASSLSSRGGYT
TRBV11-2	TRBJ1-2	ASSQYSSGYT
TRBV29-1	TRBJ1-6	SVRTSNNSPLH
TRBV7-2	TRBJ2-5	ASSLGVSGRPQETQY
TRBV2	TRBJ2-5	ASSPRGLEETQY
TRBV2	TRBJ2-7	ASMKGVFREQY
TRBV2	TRBJ2-5	ASYPTSNQETQY
TRBV7-2	TRBJ2-7	ASSWDLEGSYEQY
TRBV7-9	TRBJ1-1	ASIEPLNTEAF
TRBV29-1	TRBJ1-5	SVETGQNQPQH
TRBV7-9	TRBJ1-2	ASSFGENYGYT
TRBV7-6	TRBJ2-7	ASSQRDRAHEQY
TRBV15	TRBJ2-6	ATSRDREFSSGANVLT
TRBV15	TRBJ1-6	ATSRAAVNSPLH
TRBV14	TRBJ1-6	ASSPGVGNNSPLH
TRBV2	TRBJ1-1	ASILTSLAF
TRBV7-9	TRBJ2-5	ASTYSQETQY
TRBV7-8	TRBJ1-5	ASSLRWGRQPQH
TRBV7-9	TRBJ2-7	ASSSSRTPPYEQY
TRBV7-9	TRBJ1-2	ASSLTLGRGYT
TRBV20-1	TRBJ2-5	SARLAGTGETQY
TRBV2	TRBJ1-5	ASTHQDQPQH
TRBV6-5	TRBJ1-5	ASSYYWGQPQH
TRBV20-1	TRBJ1-1	SAGTGAVGTEAF
TRBV7-8	TRBJ1-5	ASSRFRGLGNQPQH
TRBV15	TRBJ2-7	ATSIDRGPYEQY
TRBV5-4	TRBJ1-1	ASSQEGGGLTEAF
TRBV2	TRBJ1-2	ASSLSSGTNGYT
TRBV4-2	TRBJ2-7	ASSPDLGGRGLNYEQY